The 20 T cell receptor beta chains reported below all come from one sample, sequenced in a study of vaccination and CD4 T cells after COVID-19 (dated by TCRdb to between 2021 and 2024). These receptors are not linked to any known antigen. Library construction relied on PCR. TCRdb names Illumina iSeq 100 as the instrument used. DNA from cultured CD4+ T cells was subjected to TCR sequencing with the Oncomine TCR Beta short-read assay at the Johns Hopkins FTIC core. TCRdb applied fastp at Q25 and MiXCR to the public reads, then kept only in-frame beta chains. Under each unique CDR3 protein, matching rows form one entry showing the most common genes and DNA. The sample table lists more than 2,500 distinct CDR3 sequences, around 47% of them with a count of one. Under 20% of the sample is taken by the ten largest. Sample treatment or condition, as interpreted from the label and publication: approximately 9-day PBMC culture with coronavirus spike peptide pools or control peptides (ViraFEST assay).

Material for sequencing was CD4+ T cells from blood, cultured in vitro. These TCRs come from a human donor who had recovered from COVID-19.

V gene TRBV20-1 combines with J gene TRBJ1-5; 9 bases fit TRBD1. V gave up 6 bases and J gave up 7 bases; unmatched junction bases: 10. This CDR3 region has 14 residues. Germline V gene lookup returns CDR1 DFQATT and CDR2 SNEGSKA (reference sequence). The CDR3 loop reads CSANARTGAQPQHF. As DNA, the CDR3 is TGCAGTGCAAACGCCAGGACAGGGGCCCAGCCCCAGCATTTT.

The genes are TRBV6-1 and TRBJ2-4; 10 bases map to TRBD1. This CDR3 spans 18 amino acids. The germline gives CDR1 MNHNS, CDR2 SASEGT. V dropped 4 bases and J dropped 0; count of bases not matched to a gene: 9. The CDR3 coding sequence is TGTGCCAGCAGTGGGGGGACAGGGGCGCAACTAGCCAAAAACATTCAGTACTTC. It specifies CASSGGTGAQLAKNIQYF.

The rearrangement joins TRBV27 to TRBJ1-6, with D perhaps matching TRBD1 (5 bases). The CDR3 runs to 15 residues. The germline V gene has CDR1 MNHEY and CDR2 SMNVEV (reference sequence). Between the trimmed V and J ends, which lost 2 bases and 11 bases, there was a span of 16 bases. The CDR3 loop is CASSLLRGRFAPLHF. CDR3 coding DNA: TGTGCCAGCAGTTTACTAAGGGGACGGTTTGCACCCCTCCACTTT.

V usage is TRBV5-5 and J usage is TRBJ2-2, with 7 bases that match TRBD2. This CDR3 has 16 amino acids. Germline lookup yields CDR1 SGHKS and CDR2 YYEKEE (reference sequence). With 3 bases clipped from V and 3 bases from J, the junction kept 8 bases outside the gene matches. The chain's CDR3 is CASSYRGGGDTGELFF. The CDR3 DNA sequence: TGTGCCAGCAGCTATCGGGGCGGGGGTGACACCGGGGAGCTGTTTTTT.

This clonotype is deemed large. This rearrangement joins TRBV12-3 or TRBV12-4 to TRBJ2-7; TRBD2 is a possible D gene (5 bases). V was cut by 6 bases and J by 6 bases, with 18 bases left in between. CDR3 length equals 14 residues. CDR3 sequence: CASSASGMLGEQYF. The CDR3 bases are TGTGCCAGCAGCGCCTCCGGGATGCTCGGCGAGCAGTACTTC.

This clonotype was detected a few times. The V call is TRBV2, the J call TRBJ2-6; D is ambiguous. CDR1 and CDR2 (germline): SNHLY, FYNNEI. CDR3 length: 15 residues. V was trimmed by 3 bases and J by 4 bases, leaving 10 bases between them. CDR3 region: CASSDPGPGANVLTF. The CDR3 DNA reads as TGTGCCAGCAGTGACCCCGGGCCCGGGGCCAACGTCCTGACTTTC.

This clonotype occurred a few times. This chain joins TRBV6-5 and TRBJ1-6, with D maybe TRBD1 (5 bases). The CDR3 has 16 amino acids. The germline V gene encodes CDR1 MNHEY and CDR2 SVGAGI. V lost 4 bases and J 6 bases, leaving 16 bases between the germline ends. CDR3 sequence: CASSFSLDSSNSPLHF. The DNA for the CDR3 is TGTGCCAGCAGTTTCAGTCTAGACAGCTCTAATTCACCCCTCCACTTT.

This clonotype is labeled as large. As DNA, the CDR3 is TGTGCCAGCAGCTCGGACAGGGGGCAAGAGACCCAGTACTTC. This codes for CASSSDRGQETQYF. This sequence joins TRBV7-8 and TRBJ2-5; 10 nucleotides match TRBD1. The V gene end was trimmed by 4 bases and the J gene end by 2 bases; junction bases not matched to a gene: 1. There are 14 residues in the CDR3. Germline CDR1 is SGHVS and CDR2 is FQNEAQ.

Only a few counts were recorded for this clonotype. The chain employs TRBV20-1 and TRBJ1-5; a weak D match, TRBD1 (6 bases). The CDR3 is made up of 14 amino acids. In germline, CDR1 is DFQATT, CDR2 SNEGSKA (reference sequence). Trimming shortened V by 1 base and J by 4 bases, and 11 bases separated the two germline ends. CDR3 coding DNA: TGCAGTGCTAGAGTAACAGGGAGTAATCAGCCCCAGCATTTT. The encoded protein is CSARVTGSNQPQHF.

Points on this clonotype: This may be a read error: a much more frequent sequence differs by one nucleotide. The CDR3 does not close with the conserved phenylalanine or tryptophan, likely indicating a read error. The CDR3 loop is CATTGTRGQWTQYY. CDR3 sequence (DNA): TGTGCCACGACCGGGACACGCGGTCAATGGACCCAGTACTAC. The V call is TRBV6-1, the J call TRBJ2-5; tentatively, D is TRBD1 (6 bases). Germline V gene data show CDR1 as MNHNS and CDR2 as SASEGT. This CDR3 contains 14 residues. Trimming removed 10 bases from V and 7 bases from J, with 22 bases in between.

The V gene is TRBV20-1, the J gene TRBJ2-3; 10 positions agree with TRBD1. Germline loops: CDR1 DFQATT, CDR2 SNEGSKA (reference sequence). Trimming at V came to 4 bases and at J to 2 bases, leaving 18 bases not matched to a gene. CDR3 length: 19 residues. CDR3: CSATSPQERQGAFTDTQYF. The CDR3 DNA sequence: TGCAGTGCTACCAGCCCACAAGAAAGACAGGGGGCTTTCACAGATACGCAGTATTTT.

This clonotype was found a few times. J is TRBJ2-3 and V is TRBV20-1, with 9 bases aligning to TRBD2. Germline values: CDR1 DFQATT, CDR2 SNEGSKA (reference sequence). The CDR3 extends over 16 amino acids. Trimming took 0 bases from V and 4 from J; bases not matched to a gene: 8. CDR3 nucleotides: TGCAGTGCTAGAGATCTTGGACTAGCGCTCCCAGATACGCAGTATTTT. It translates to CSARDLGLALPDTQYF.

The rearrangement uses TRBV18 and TRBJ2-7; tentative D call: TRBD1 (6 bases). CDR1 and CDR2 (germline): KGHSH, LQKENI. The CDR3 has 13 residues. The ends were cut back, 6 bases at V and 3 bases at J, with 12 bases in the middle. The CDR3 region has the DNA TGTGCCAGCTCGCAAGAACAGGGCTACGAGCAGTACTTC. Translated, it gives CASSQEQGYEQYF. The full variable domain, with the rest looked up from reference TRBV18 and TRBJ2-7, is NAGVMQNPRHLVRRRGQEARLRCSPMKGHSHVYWYRQLPEEGLKFMVYLQKENIIDESGMPKERFSAEFPKEGPSILRIQQVVRGDSAAYFCASSQEQGYEQYFGPGTRLTVT.

This chain links TRBV20-1 with TRBJ2-7; TRBD2 matches at 7 bases. The CDR3 sequence is 11 residues long. CDR1 is DFQATT and CDR2 is SNEGSKA in the germline V gene (reference sequence). The V and J ends lost 6 bases and 4 bases, in that order; junction bases with no gene match: 3. The CDR3 spells CSAYGGYEQYF. In DNA, the CDR3 is TGCAGTGCCTACGGGGGGTACGAGCAGTACTTC.

Here the CDR3 DNA reads TGTGCCACCAGCAGAGTCGGGGTTCGGGTGGACACTGAAGCTTTCTTT. Protein sequence: CATSRVGVRVDTEAFF. This chain connects TRBV15 to TRBJ1-1, with no clear D. Germline-derived CDR1 and CDR2 are LNHNV and YYDKDF (reference sequence). The CDR3 has 16 residues. Trimming left V 1 base short and J 3 bases short, with 15 bases between.

The V call is TRBV6-1, the J call TRBJ2-5, with 7 nucleotides matching TRBD2. The germline gives CDR1 MNHNS, CDR2 SASEGT. The CDR3 is made up of 14 amino acids. V trimming: 6 bases; J trimming: 2 bases; junction bases outside the gene matches: 6. The CDR3 nucleotides are TGTGCCAGCAGGAACCCGGGACTACAAGAGACCCAGTACTTC. This codes for CASRNPGLQETQYF.

This clonotype is classed as large. CDR3 nucleotides: TGTGCCAGCAGTTACTCTGCTAGCGGGCTTTCAGAGCAGTACTTC. Its translation: CASSYSASGLSEQYF. This chain links TRBV6-2 or TRBV6-3 with TRBJ2-7, with TRBD2 identical over 8 bases. Germline V gene lookup returns CDR1 MNHEY and CDR2 SVGEGT. J was trimmed by 7 bases and V by 0 bases; bases with no gene match: 8. The CDR3 runs 15 residues.

CDR3 amino acids: CAISGGQGGPNSPLHF. The DNA of the CDR3 is TGTGCCATCAGTGGGGGACAGGGGGGCCCAAATTCACCCCTCCACTTT. The chain couples TRBV10-3 to TRBJ1-6, with TRBD1 matching 11 bases. CDR1 is ENHRY, CDR2 SYGVKD, per germline. Losses at the gene ends were 4 bases for V and 7 bases for J; bases not matched to a gene: 6. The CDR3 extends over 16 amino acids.

The V gene is TRBV7-9, the J gene TRBJ2-3, with D possibly being TRBD2 (6 bases). The CDR3 length is 15 residues. Germline loops: CDR1 SEHNR, CDR2 FQNEAQ (reference sequence). Trimming took off 5 bases at V and 0 bases at J, with 12 bases between the two ends. The CDR3 DNA is TGTGCCAGCAGCCGGGGGACCATTAGCACAGATACGCAGTATTTT. It is translated as CASSRGTISTDTQYF.

Points on this clonotype: An end of the junction does not agree with germline; a read error may underlie this. V is TRBV5-3 and J is TRBJ2-7; D possibly corresponds to TRBD1 (5 bases). TRBV5-3 is flagged as an ORF with uncertain function. The CDR3 runs 18 residues. CDR3 DNA: TGCGCCAGCAGCCAAGATCTTTTAAGAACAGGCCTCTCCTACGAGCAGTACTTC. As protein: CASSQDLLRTGLSYEQYF.